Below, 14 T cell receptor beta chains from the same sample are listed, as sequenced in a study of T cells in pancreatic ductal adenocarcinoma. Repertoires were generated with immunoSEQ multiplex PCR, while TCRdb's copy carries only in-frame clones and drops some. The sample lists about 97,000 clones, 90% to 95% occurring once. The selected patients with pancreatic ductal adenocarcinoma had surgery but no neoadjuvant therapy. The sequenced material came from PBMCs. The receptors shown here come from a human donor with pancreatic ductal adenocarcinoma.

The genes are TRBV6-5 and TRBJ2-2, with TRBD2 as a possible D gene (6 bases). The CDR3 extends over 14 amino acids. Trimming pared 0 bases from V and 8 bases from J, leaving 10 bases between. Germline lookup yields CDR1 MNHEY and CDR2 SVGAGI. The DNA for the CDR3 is TGTGCCAGCAGTTACTCGCGGGGATCGGGGGAGCTGTTTTTT. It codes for CASSYSRGSGELFF.

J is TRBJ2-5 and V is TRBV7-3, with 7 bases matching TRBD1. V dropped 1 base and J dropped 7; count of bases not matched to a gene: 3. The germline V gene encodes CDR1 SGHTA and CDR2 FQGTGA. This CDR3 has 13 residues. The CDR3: CASSLKGAGTQYF. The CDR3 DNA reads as TGTGCCAGCAGCTTAAAGGGGGCAGGGACCCAGTACTTC.

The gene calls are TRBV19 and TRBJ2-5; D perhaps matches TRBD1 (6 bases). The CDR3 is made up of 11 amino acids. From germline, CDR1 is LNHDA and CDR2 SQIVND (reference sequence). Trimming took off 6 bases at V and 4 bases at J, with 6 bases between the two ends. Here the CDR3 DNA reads TGTGCCAGTAGGGACAGAGAGACCCAGTACTTC. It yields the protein CASRDRETQYF. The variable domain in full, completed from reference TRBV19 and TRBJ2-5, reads DGGITQSPKYLFRKEGQNVTLSCEQNLNHDAMYWYRQDPGQGLRLIYYSQIVNDFQKGDIAEGYSVSREKKESFPLTVTSAQKNPTAFYLCASRDRETQYFGPGTRLLVL.

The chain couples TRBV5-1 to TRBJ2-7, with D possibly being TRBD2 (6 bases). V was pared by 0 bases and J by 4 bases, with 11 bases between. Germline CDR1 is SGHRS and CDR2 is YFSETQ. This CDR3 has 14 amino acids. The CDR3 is CASSLAGGTYEQYF. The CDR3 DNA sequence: TGCGCCAGCAGCTTGGCCGGAGGGACTTACGAGCAGTACTTC. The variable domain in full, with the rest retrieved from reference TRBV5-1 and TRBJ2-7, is KAGVTQTPRYLIKTRGQQVTLSCSPISGHRSVSWYQQTPGQGLQFLFEYFSETQRNKGNFPGRFSGRQFSNSRSEMNVSTLELGDSALYLCASSLAGGTYEQYFGPGTRLTVT.

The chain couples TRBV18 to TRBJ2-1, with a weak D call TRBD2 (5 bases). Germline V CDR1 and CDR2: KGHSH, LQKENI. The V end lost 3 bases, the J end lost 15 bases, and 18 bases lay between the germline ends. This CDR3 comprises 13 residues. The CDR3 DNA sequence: TGTGCCAGCTCACCTCTGGAGCGGTACATTGTGTTCTTC. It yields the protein CASSPLERYIVFF. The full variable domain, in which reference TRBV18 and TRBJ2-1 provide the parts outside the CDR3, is NAGVMQNPRHLVRRRGQEARLRCSPMKGHSHVYWYRQLPEEGLKFMVYLQKENIIDESGMPKERFSAEFPKEGPSILRIQQVVRGDSAAYFCASSPLERYIVFFGPGTRLTVL.

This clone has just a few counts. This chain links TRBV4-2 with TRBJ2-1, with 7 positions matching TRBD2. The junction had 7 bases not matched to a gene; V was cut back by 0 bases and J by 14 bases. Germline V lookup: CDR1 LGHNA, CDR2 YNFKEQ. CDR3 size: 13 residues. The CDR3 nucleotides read TGTGCCAGCAGCCAAGATCCGTGGGGGAGGGAGTTCTTC. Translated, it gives CASSQDPWGREFF.

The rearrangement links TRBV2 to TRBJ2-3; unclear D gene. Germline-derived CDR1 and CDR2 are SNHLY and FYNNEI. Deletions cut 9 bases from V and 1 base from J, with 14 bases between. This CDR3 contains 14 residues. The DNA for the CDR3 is TGTGCCAGGATCGCGCACGAGGGCACAGATACGCAGTATTTT. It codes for CARIAHEGTDTQYF. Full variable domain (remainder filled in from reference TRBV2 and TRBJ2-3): EPEVTQTPSHQVTQMGQEVILRCVPISNHLYFYWYRQILGQKVEFLVSFYNNEISEKSEIFDDQFSVERPDGSNFTLKIRSTKLEDSAMYFCARIAHEGTDTQYFGPGTRLTVL.

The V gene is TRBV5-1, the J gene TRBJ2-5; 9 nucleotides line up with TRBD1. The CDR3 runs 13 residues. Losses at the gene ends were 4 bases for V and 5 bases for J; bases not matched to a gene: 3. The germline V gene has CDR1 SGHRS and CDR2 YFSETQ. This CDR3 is CASSATGGETQYF. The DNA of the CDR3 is TGCGCCAGCAGCGCGACAGGGGGGGAGACCCAGTACTTC.

The chain's CDR3 is CAIGQEVQPQHF. In DNA, the CDR3 is TGTGCCATCGGACAGGAGGTTCAGCCCCAGCATTTT. The chain is built from TRBV10-3 and TRBJ1-5, with TRBD1 matching 7 bases. Germline V lookup: CDR1 ENHRY, CDR2 SYGVKD. The CDR3 consists of 12 residues. The V segment lost 8 bases and the J segment 6 bases; nucleotides outside the gene matches: 4.

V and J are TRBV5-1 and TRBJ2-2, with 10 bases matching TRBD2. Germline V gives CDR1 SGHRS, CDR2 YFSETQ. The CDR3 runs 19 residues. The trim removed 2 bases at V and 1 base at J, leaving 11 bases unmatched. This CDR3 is CASSLELAGRPGNTGELFF. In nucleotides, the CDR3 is TGCGCCAGCAGCTTAGAACTAGCGGGACGACCTGGGAACACCGGGGAGCTGTTTTTT.

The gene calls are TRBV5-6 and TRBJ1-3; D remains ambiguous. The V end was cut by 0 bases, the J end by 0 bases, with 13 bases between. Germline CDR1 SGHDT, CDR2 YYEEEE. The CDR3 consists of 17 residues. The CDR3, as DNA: TGTGCCAGCAGCTTGGCCCCCGACTGGAGCTCTGGAAACACCATATATTTT. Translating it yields CASSLAPDWSSGNTIYF.

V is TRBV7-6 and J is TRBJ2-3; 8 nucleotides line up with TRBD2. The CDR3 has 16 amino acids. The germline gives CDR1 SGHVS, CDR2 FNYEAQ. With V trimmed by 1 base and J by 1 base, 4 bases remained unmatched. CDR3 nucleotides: TGTGCCAGCAGCTTAGTTGCGACTAGCGGCACAGATACGCAGTATTTT. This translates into CASSLVATSGTDTQYF. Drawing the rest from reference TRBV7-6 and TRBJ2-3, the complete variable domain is GAGVSQSPRYKVTKRGQDVALRCDPISGHVSLYWYRQALGQGPEFLTYFNYEAQQDKSGLPNDRFSAERPEGSISTLTIQRTEQRDSAMYRCASSLVATSGTDTQYFGPGTRLTVL.

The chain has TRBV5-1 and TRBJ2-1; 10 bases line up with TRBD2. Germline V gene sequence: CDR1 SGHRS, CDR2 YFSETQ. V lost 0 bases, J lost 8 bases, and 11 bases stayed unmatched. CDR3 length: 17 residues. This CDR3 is CASSLARASGSRDEQFF. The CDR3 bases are TGCGCCAGCAGCTTGGCTCGGGCTAGCGGGAGCCGAGATGAGCAGTTCTTC. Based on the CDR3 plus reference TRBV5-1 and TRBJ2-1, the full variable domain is KAGVTQTPRYLIKTRGQQVTLSCSPISGHRSVSWYQQTPGQGLQFLFEYFSETQRNKGNFPGRFSGRQFSNSRSEMNVSTLELGDSALYLCASSLARASGSRDEQFFGPGTRLTVL.

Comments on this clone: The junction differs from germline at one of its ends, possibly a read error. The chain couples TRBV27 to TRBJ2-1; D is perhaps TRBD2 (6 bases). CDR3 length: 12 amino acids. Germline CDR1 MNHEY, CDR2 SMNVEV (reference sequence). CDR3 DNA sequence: TGTGCCACCAGTTTCGGGAGAAATGAGCAGTTCTTC. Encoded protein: CATSFGRNEQFF.